These T cell receptor beta chains were read from a single sample in a study of early T cells in non-severe SARS-CoV-2 infection. In TCRdb, the 5' RACE reads were re-called with MiXCR into one record per CDR3 protein. The sample includes 45,000 or so distinct CDR3 sequences, 20% to 25% of them seen just once. Sequenced here: whole blood, sampled at baseline. All receptors come from an adult who was a healthcare worker with PCR-confirmed SARS-CoV-2 infection or an uninfected control (not recorded which). Both conserved end residues are trimmed from each CDR3. Clone size, where shown, is once, few, many, or a class for clones that have expanded.

abundance	v_gene	j_gene	CDR3aa
-	TRBV28	TRBJ1-5	ASSFGQVNQPQH
few	TRBV20-1	TRBJ1-2	SASQGVDYGYT
few	TRBV11-2	TRBJ1-1	ASSLTNTEAF
-	TRBV20-1	TRBJ2-3	SASSSPTSGSSTDTQY
-	TRBV19	TRBJ2-3	ASSPQGDTQY
-	TRBV18	TRBJ2-5	ASSPGSSGDQY
-	TRBV6-5	TRBJ1-2	ASGLVAYGYT
-	TRBV20-1	TRBJ2-3	SARDHTDTQY
-	TRBV11-2	TRBJ1-1	ASSLVVTTEAF
many	TRBV29-1	TRBJ1-1	SVENGLEAF
-	TRBV4-1	TRBJ2-3	ASSQDPGLAEADTQY
few	TRBV25-1	TRBJ1-1	ASRSRVEAF
-	TRBV4-1	TRBJ2-5	ASSQGGLEETQY
few	TRBV27	TRBJ2-7	ASSPGGTYEQY
-	TRBV9	TRBJ2-3	ASGQGRDTQY
-	TRBV12-3/TRBV12-4	TRBJ1-4	ASSRTGTGLREKLF
-	TRBV11-2	TRBJ1-1	ASSYDRQTEAF
-	TRBV6-2/TRBV6-3	TRBJ2-6	ASRSPGQGAYGANVLT
-	TRBV4-1	TRBJ2-2	ASSQDSGVGELF
-	TRBV6-5	TRBJ2-2	ASSRQGASGELF
few	TRBV4-1	TRBJ1-3	ASSQVDMGVVGGNTIY
-	TRBV5-1	TRBJ1-5	ASSLHGNQPQH
few	TRBV5-4	TRBJ2-2	ASSQSGAFTGELF
-	TRBV7-2	TRBJ2-5	ASSPSGTGFGTQY
few	TRBV11-2	TRBJ2-1	ASSHQAPGDPSGEQF
few	TRBV27	TRBJ1-1	ASSLSLDNTEAF
-	TRBV27	TRBJ2-7	ASSLFPAGAREQY
-	TRBV20-1	TRBJ2-7	SARGPQVQYEQY
many	TRBV4-2	TRBJ2-1	ASSQDRTERSYNEQF
-	TRBV20-1	TRBJ2-5	SAFRGLAGAETQY